Below, 14 T cell receptor beta chains from the same sample are listed, as sequenced in a study of T cells after yellow fever vaccination (dated by TCRdb to between 2018 and 2021). The intended sense of this specimen's treatment or condition label: live attenuated yellow fever vaccine strain. Libraries were constructed by 5' RACE. Sequencing was carried out with an Illumina NovaSeq 6000. TCRdb applied fastp at Q25 and MiXCR to the public reads, then kept only in-frame beta chains. Every distinct CDR3 protein forms one entry, paired with its most common genes and DNA. In all, the sample holds some 420,000 distinct CDR3 sequences, and 15% to 20% of those were seen once. The ten largest make up over 15% of the sample. Material: PBMCs, obtained before the yellow fever booster vaccination. The receptors were sampled from a man aged 18 to 29 who received the YFV17D yellow fever vaccine.

The V and J genes are TRBV3-1 and TRBJ2-3, with D uncertain. Trimming took off 6 bases at V and 2 bases at J, with 9 bases between the two ends. CDR1 and CDR2 (germline): LGHDT, YNNKEL (reference sequence). This CDR3 region has 13 residues. In DNA, the CDR3 is TGTGCCAGCAGTCACCCCGCCACAGATACGCAGTATTTT. Residues: CASSHPATDTQYF.

The chain uses TRBV29-1 and TRBJ2-5, with D possibly called TRBD1 or TRBD2 (6 bases each). Germline V CDR1 and CDR2: SQVTM, ANQGSEA. With 5 bases removed from V and 2 bases from J, the gap between germline ends came to 18 bases. The CDR3 length is 15 residues. In DNA, the CDR3 is TGCAGCGTTAAGTCTCGAGGGGGGCTACAAGAGACCCAGTACTTC. Residues: CSVKSRGGLQETQYF.

Concerning this clonotype: Compared with germline, one end of the junction differs, possibly owing to a read error. The chain is built from TRBV18 and TRBJ1-6, with TRBD1 as a possible D gene (5 bases). CDR1 KGHSH and CDR2 LQKENI come from the germline V gene. The CDR3 covers 15 residues. CDR3 sequence (DNA): TGTTCCAGCTCTCTAAGCGTGGGGGAAAATTCACCCCTCCACTTT. This codes for CSSSLSVGENSPLHF.

This chain joins TRBV12-3 or TRBV12-4 and TRBJ2-5; D not certain. Trimming removed 3 bases at V and 1 base at J, with 9 bases between. The CDR3 runs to 14 residues. The CDR3 spells CASSLGPSQETQYF. Here the CDR3 DNA reads TGTGCCAGCAGTTTGGGCCCCAGCCAAGAGACCCAGTACTTC.

This clonotype occurred many times. The chain couples TRBV10-3 to TRBJ1-2; D unresolved. Trimming left V 2 bases short and J 0 bases short, with 10 bases between. Germline V CDR1 and CDR2: ENHRY, SYGVKD. The CDR3 has 15 amino acids. The CDR3 loop reads CAISEGGPTNYGYTF. The DNA of the CDR3 is TGTGCCATCAGTGAGGGCGGTCCGACTAACTATGGCTACACCTTC.

This clonotype was seen a handful of times. V gene TRBV7-2 combines with J gene TRBJ2-3; D call uncertain. CDR3 size: 14 residues. Per the germline V gene, CDR1 is SGHTA and CDR2 is FQGNSA. Trimming cost V 4 bases and J 2 bases, with 10 bases left between them. CDR3 loop: CASSSAYTTDTQYF. CDR3 DNA: TGTGCCAGCAGCTCGGCTTACACCACAGATACGCAGTATTTT.

The chain couples TRBV20-1 to TRBJ2-2; 7 nucleotides align to TRBD1. Trimming at V came to 6 bases and at J to 3 bases, leaving 4 bases not matched to a gene. The CDR3 covers 13 residues. Germline V gene data show CDR1 as DFQATT and CDR2 as SNEGSKA (reference sequence). In DNA form, the CDR3 reads TGCAGTGCCCCGGGACAGTACACCGGGGAGCTGTTTTTT. It is translated as CSAPGQYTGELFF.

The chain combines TRBV24-1 with TRBJ2-3; 13 positions match TRBD2. V trimming: 7 bases; J trimming: 2 bases; junction bases outside the gene matches: 2. This CDR3 contains 15 residues. Germline CDR1 is KGHDR and CDR2 is SFDVKD. The CDR3 sequence: CATRGTSGATDTQYF. The CDR3 DNA is TGTGCCACCAGGGGGACTAGCGGGGCCACAGATACGCAGTATTTT.

The chain is built from TRBV5-1 and TRBJ2-1, with D possibly TRBD2 on 5 matching bases. V dropped 0 bases and J dropped 6 bases, with 10 bases sitting between them. This CDR3 is 14 amino acids long. The germline gives CDR1 SGHRS, CDR2 YFSETQ. The CDR3 nucleotides are TGCGCCAGCAGCTTGGTCCTAGCCCTCAATGAGCAGTTCTTC. It specifies CASSLVLALNEQFF.

The rearrangement links TRBV4-2 to TRBJ2-1; tentatively, D is TRBD2 (5 bases). The V end was cut by 0 bases, the J end by 2 bases, with 8 bases between. The CDR3 extends over 15 amino acids. Germline-derived CDR1 and CDR2 are LGHNA and YNFKEQ. CDR3 region: CASSQERTAYNEQFF. DNA of the CDR3: TGTGCCAGCAGCCAAGAAAGGACTGCCTACAATGAGCAGTTCTTC.

A few counts support this clonotype. This chain joins TRBV6-2 or TRBV6-3 and TRBJ2-3; D not certain. Germline CDR1 reads MNHEY; CDR2 reads SVGEGT. The CDR3 runs to 14 residues. The V and J ends lost 2 bases and 3 bases respectively, with 9 bases between them. The CDR3 reads CASSYRLGTDTQYF. The CDR3 nucleotides are TGTGCCAGCAGTTACCGGCTCGGGACAGATACGCAGTATTTT.

This clonotype was seen a handful of times. V gene TRBV15 combines with J gene TRBJ2-2; D call uncertain. Germline values: CDR1 LNHNV, CDR2 YYDKDF (reference sequence). V lost 1 base and J lost 7, with 4 bases in between. The CDR3 is 12 amino acids. CDR3 amino acids: CATSRGGGELFF. The CDR3 DNA sequence: TGTGCCACCAGCAGAGGGGGCGGGGAGCTGTTTTTT.

This clonotype was detected a few times. J is TRBJ2-7 and V is TRBV28, with 9 nucleotides matching TRBD1. The germline gives CDR1 MDHEN, CDR2 SYDVKM. J lost 6 bases, V lost 3 bases, and 6 bases had no gene match. The CDR3 extends over 14 amino acids. The CDR3 DNA follows: TGTGCCAGCAGTTTCGGGACAGGGTGGCTCGAGCAGTACTTC. It is translated as CASSFGTGWLEQYF.

The rearrangement links TRBV28 to TRBJ2-1; a weak D match, TRBD2 (6 bases). V lost 7 bases and J 9 bases, leaving 13 bases between the germline ends. CDR1 is MDHEN, CDR2 SYDVKM, per germline. This CDR3 is 12 amino acids long. The chain's CDR3 is CASTGGRTEQFF. DNA for the CDR3: TGTGCCAGCACTGGGGGGAGAACTGAGCAGTTCTTC. The full variable domain, completed using reference TRBV28 and TRBJ2-1, is DVKVTQSSRYLVKRTGEKVFLECVQDMDHENMFWYRQDPGLGLRLIYFSYDVKMKEKGDIPEGYSVSREKKERFSLILESASTNQTSMYLCASTGGRTEQFFGPGTRLTVL.